This T cell receptor (beta chain) was sequenced in a study of blood T cell repertoires in COVID-19. Across the study: The analysed material was cDNA or gDNA that came from T cells, B-cell-depleted T cells, or PBMCs.

This CDR3 spans 15 amino acids. V was pared by 5 bases and J by 7 bases, with 11 bases of the junction left unmatched. CDR1 LGHNT and CDR2 FRNRAP come from the germline V gene. Produced via immunoSEQ multiplex PCR; TCRdb's table is partial and in-frame only. The sample comprises approximately 200,000 clones, approximately 89% of which are singletons, and under 2.5% rests with the top ten. Categorization into cohorts depended on clinical history that participants reported. This clone was seen a single time. Sequenced input: PBMCs or T cells enriched from blood (not recorded which). The source of this sequence is a woman aged 40 to 50 with acute COVID-19. The chain links TRBV12-5 to TRBJ2-1; 7 nucleotides align to TRBD1. CDR3 nucleotide sequence: TGTGCTAGTGGTCCGGGACAGACTATGACAAATGAGCAGTTCTTC. Protein: CASGPGQTMTNEQFF. The full variable domain, its missing parts supplied by reference TRBV12-5 and TRBJ2-1, is DARVTQTPRHKVTEMGQEVTMRCQPILGHNTVFWYRQTMMQGLELLAYFRNRAPLDDSGMPKDRFSAEMPDATLATLKIQPSEPRDSAVYFCASGPGQTMTNEQFFGPGTRLTVL.